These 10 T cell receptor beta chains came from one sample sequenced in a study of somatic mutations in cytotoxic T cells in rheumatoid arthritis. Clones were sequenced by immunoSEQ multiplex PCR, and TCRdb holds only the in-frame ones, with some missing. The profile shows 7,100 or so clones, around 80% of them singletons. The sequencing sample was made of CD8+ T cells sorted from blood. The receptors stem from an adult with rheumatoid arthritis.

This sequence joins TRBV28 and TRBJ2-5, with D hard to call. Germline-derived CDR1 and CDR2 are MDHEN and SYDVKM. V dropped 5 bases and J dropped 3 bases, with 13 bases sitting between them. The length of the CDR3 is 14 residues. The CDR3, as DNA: TGTGCCAGCAGTCAAAACGTGGAAGAAGAGACCCAGTACTTC. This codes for CASSQNVEEETQYF.

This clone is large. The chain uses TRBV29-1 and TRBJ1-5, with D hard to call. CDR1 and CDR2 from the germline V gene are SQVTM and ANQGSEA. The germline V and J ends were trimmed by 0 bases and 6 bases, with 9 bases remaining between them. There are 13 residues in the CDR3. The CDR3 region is CSVEEGNGQPQHF. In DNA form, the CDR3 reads TGCAGCGTTGAAGAAGGGAACGGTCAGCCCCAGCATTTT.

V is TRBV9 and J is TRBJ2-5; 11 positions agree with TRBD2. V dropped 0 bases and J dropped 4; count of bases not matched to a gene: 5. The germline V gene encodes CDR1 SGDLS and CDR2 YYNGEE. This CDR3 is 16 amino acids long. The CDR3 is CASSVVGSGGGETQYF. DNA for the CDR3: TGTGCCAGCAGCGTAGTGGGTAGCGGGGGGGGAGAGACCCAGTACTTC.

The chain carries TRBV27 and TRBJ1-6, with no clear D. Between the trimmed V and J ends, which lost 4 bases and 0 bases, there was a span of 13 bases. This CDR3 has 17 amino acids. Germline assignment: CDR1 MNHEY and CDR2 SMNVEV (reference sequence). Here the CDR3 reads CASSSTYMVSYNSPLHF. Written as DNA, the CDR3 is TGTGCCAGCAGTTCCACGTACATGGTCTCCTATAATTCACCCCTCCACTTT.

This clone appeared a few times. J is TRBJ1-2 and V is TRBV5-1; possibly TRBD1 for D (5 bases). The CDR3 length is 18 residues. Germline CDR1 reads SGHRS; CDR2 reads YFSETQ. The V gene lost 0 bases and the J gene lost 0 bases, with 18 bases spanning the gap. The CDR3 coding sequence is TGCGCCAGCAGCTTGGCGGGACGCTTGCCCTCCCCTAACTATGGCTACACCTTC. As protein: CASSLAGRLPSPNYGYTF.

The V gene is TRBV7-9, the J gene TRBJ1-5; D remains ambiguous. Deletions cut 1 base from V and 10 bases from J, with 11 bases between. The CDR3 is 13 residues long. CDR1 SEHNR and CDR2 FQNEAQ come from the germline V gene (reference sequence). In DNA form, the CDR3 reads TGTGCCAGCAGCTTAGAAACGGGAGGTCCCCAGCATTTT. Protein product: CASSLETGGPQHF.

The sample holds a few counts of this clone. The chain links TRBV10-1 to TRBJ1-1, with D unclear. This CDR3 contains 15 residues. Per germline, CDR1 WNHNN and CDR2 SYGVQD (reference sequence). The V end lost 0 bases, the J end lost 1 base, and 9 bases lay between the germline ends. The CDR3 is CASSESTLGNTEAFF. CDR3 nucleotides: TGCGCCAGCAGTGAGTCGACTCTAGGGAACACTGAAGCTTTCTTT.

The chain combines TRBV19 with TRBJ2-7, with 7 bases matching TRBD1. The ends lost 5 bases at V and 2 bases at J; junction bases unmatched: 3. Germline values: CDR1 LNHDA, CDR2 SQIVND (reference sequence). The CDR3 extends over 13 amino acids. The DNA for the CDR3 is TGTGCCAGTAGTGCGACAGGGACCTACGAGCAGTACTTC. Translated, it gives CASSATGTYEQYF.

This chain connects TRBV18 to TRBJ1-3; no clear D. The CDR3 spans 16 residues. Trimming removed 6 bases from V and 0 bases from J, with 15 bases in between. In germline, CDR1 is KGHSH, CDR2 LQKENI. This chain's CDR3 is CASSLTSPNSGNTIYF. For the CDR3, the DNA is TGTGCCAGCTCCCTGACAAGCCCTAACTCTGGAAACACCATATATTTT.

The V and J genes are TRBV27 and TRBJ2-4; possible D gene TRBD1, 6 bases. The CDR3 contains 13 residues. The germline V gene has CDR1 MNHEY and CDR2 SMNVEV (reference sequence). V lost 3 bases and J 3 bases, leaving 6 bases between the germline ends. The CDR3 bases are TGTGCCAGCAGTTTGGGACACAAAAACATTCAGTACTTC. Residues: CASSLGHKNIQYF.